The rows below give T cell receptor beta chains drawn from one sample of a study of cytomegalovirus exposure and HLA in healthy donors. Sequencing was performed with immunoSEQ multiplex PCR; in TCRdb, only in-frame clones are kept and a portion is missing. The sample gives around 110,000 clones, 82% of which show up once; roughly 2.7% is in the top ten. Sequenced material: PBMCs. These receptors all come from a man aged 30-40 years in good health and CMV-seropositive. The CDR3 runs from the conserved cysteine through the conserved F or W. A D gene is named only where the DNA matches it firmly. Clone size is shown for a subset of rows, as once, few, many or a class of expanded clone.

cdr3_aa cdr3_nt clone_size d_call j_call v_call
CASSIMVAGDDEQFF TGTGCCAGTAGTATAATGGTAGCGGGGGACGATGAGCAGTTCTTC . TRBD2 TRBJ2-1 TRBV19
CASSPTPGTETGANVLTF TGTGCCAGCTCACCTACCCCCGGGACAGAGACTGGGGCCAACGTCCTGACTTTC . TRBD1 TRBJ2-6 TRBV18
CASLDRGTYGYTF TGTGCCAGTTTGGACAGGGGGACCTATGGCTACACCTTC . TRBD1 TRBJ1-2 TRBV19
CASSAITGFGDTQYF TGTGCCAGTAGTGCGATCACAGGGTTTGGGGATACGCAGTATTTT . . TRBJ2-3 TRBV19
CATSKGGASDTQYF TGTGCCACCAGCAAGGGCGGGGCTTCAGATACGCAGTATTTT few . TRBJ2-3 TRBV15
CASSLQNTNEKLFF TGTGCCAGCAGCTTACAAAATACTAATGAAAAACTGTTTTTT . . TRBJ1-4 TRBV7-6
CASSEYAAYYGYTF TGTGCCAGCAGTGAATATGCAGCGTACTATGGCTACACCTTC . . TRBJ1-2 TRBV2
CASSPPPGDPLGYTF TGTGCCAGCAGCCCCCCACCGGGGGACCCGCTTGGCTACACCTTC . . TRBJ1-2 TRBV5-4
CASLRAQTTYNEQFF TGTGCCAGCCTACGTGCACAGACAACTTACAATGAGCAGTTCTTC . . TRBJ2-1 TRBV28
CASSLGKGWGNTEAFF TGTGCCAGCAGCTTAGGGAAGGGGTGGGGGAACACTGAAGCTTTCTTT . . TRBJ1-1 TRBV7-2
CASTPEVPNYGYTF TGTGCCAGCACCCCGGAGGTCCCTAACTATGGCTACACCTTC . . TRBJ1-2 TRBV2
CASSAQGDTEAFF TGTGCCAGCAGCGCCCAGGGGGACACTGAAGCTTTCTTT . TRBD1 TRBJ1-1 TRBV7-2
CATRDSENTEAFF TGCGCCACCAGGGACAGCGAGAACACTGAAGCTTTCTTT . TRBD1 TRBJ1-1 TRBV5-1
CASSLEDNNFSPLHF TGCGCCAGCAGCCTCGAGGACAATAATTTTTCACCCCTCCACTTT . . TRBJ1-6 TRBV5-1
CASSLAVTSGGVAGNTIYF TGTGCCAGCAGCTTAGCGGTCACGTCGGGAGGGGTAGCTGGAAACACCATATATTTT . . TRBJ1-3 TRBV7-9
CASSDPIKSGGTDTQYF TGTGCCAGCAGTGACCCAATTAAGAGCGGGGGCACAGATACGCAGTATTTT . TRBD2 TRBJ2-3 TRBV25-1
CASSPLAGGGKDTQYF TGTGCCAGCTCACCCCTCGCGGGGGGGGGCAAAGATACGCAGTATTTT few TRBD2 TRBJ2-3 TRBV18
CSSSLAYSNQPQHF TGTTCCAGCAGCTTAGCCTATAGCAATCAGCCCCAGCATTTT . . TRBJ1-5 TRBV7-9
CASSTDPGTEYSNQPQHF TGTGCCAGTAGTACCGACCCCGGGACAGAATATAGCAATCAGCCCCAGCATTTT . TRBD1 TRBJ1-5 TRBV19
CAVQSTGGTEAFF TGTGCCGTTCAGTCGACAGGGGGCACTGAAGCCTTCTTT . TRBD1 TRBJ1-1 TRBV10-3
CASSLELAGTPAGYEQYF TGCGCCAGCAGCTTGGAACTAGCGGGGACACCTGCGGGCTACGAGCAGTACTTC . TRBD2 TRBJ2-7 TRBV5-1
CANQTGVLSSYNSPLHF TGTGCCAACCAAACAGGGGTACTGAGCTCCTATAATTCACCCCTCCACTTT . TRBD1 TRBJ1-6 TRBV7-9
CASSELAGGKTDTQYF TGCGCCAGCAGCGAACTAGCGGGGGGGAAGACAGATACGCAGTATTTT . TRBD2 TRBJ2-3 TRBV5-1
CASSVTDNTGELFF TGTGCCAGCAGTGTCACAGATAACACCGGGGAGCTGTTTTTT . . TRBJ2-2 TRBV6-1
CASSQSTGGWGAFF TGCGCCAGCAGCCAGAGTACAGGGGGCTGGGGAGCTTTCTTT . TRBD1 TRBJ1-1 TRBV4-1
CASSLGRGQGTYEQYF TGTGCCAGCAGCTTAGGTCGGGGACAGGGAACCTACGAGCAGTACTTC few TRBD1 TRBJ2-7 TRBV11-1
CASSMIGDDNEQFF TGTGCCAGTAGTATGATCGGAGATGACAATGAGCAGTTCTTC once . TRBJ2-1 TRBV19
CASRRTGGYTDTQYF TGTGCCAGCAGAAGGACAGGGGGGTATACAGATACGCAGTATTTT once TRBD1 TRBJ2-3 TRBV6-1
CATSTRQFQPQHF TGTGCCACCAGCACTCGACAGTTTCAGCCCCAGCATTTT . . TRBJ1-5 TRBV15
CASRTGERGDTQYF TGTGCCAGCAGAACAGGGGAACGGGGAGATACGCAGTATTTT . TRBD1 TRBJ2-3 TRBV7-9
CAISEGQDYGYTF TGTGCCATCAGTGAGGGCCAGGACTATGGCTACACCTTC . . TRBJ1-2 TRBV10-3
CAWSVQGFNEKLFF TGTGCCTGGAGTGTACAGGGCTTTAATGAAAAACTGTTTTTT once . TRBJ1-4 TRBV30
CASSYSPSTNYGYTF TGTGCCAGCAGTTACTCGCCATCTACTAACTATGGCTACACCTTC . . TRBJ1-2 TRBV6-5